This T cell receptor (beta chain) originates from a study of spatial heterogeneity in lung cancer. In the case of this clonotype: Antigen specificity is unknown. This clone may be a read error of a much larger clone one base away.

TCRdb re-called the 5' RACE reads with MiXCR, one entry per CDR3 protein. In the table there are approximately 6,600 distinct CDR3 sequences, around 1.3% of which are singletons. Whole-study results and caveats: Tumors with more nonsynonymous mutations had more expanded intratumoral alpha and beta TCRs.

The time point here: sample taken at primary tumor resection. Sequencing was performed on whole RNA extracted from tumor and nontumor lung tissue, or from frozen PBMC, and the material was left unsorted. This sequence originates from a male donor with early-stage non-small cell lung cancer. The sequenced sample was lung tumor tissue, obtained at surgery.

The CDR3 DNA is TGCGCCGGCAGGGGTACGCCGGACTCCTCTGGAAACACCATATATTTT. Translation: CAGRGTPDSSGNTIYF. The rearrangement links TRBV5-1 to TRBJ1-3; possibly TRBD1 for D (6 bases). This CDR3 has 16 residues. In germline, CDR1 is SGHRS, CDR2 YFSETQ.